This T cell receptor beta chain originates from a study of T cell repertoires in cytomegalovirus infection. About the research overall: Well-studied HLA-B-restricted epitopes and recently identified HLA-C-restricted epitopes of CMV were both used in the study. It was the public TCR beta signatures that indicated both CMV infection and matching HLA type. General study findings and limits: CMV carriers having the relevant HLA were flagged by cumulative public TCR beta family frequency. HLA-C-restricted CMV clonotypes gave the most frequent clonotype in two of eight donors.

Per germline, CDR1 MNHEY and CDR2 SMNVEV (reference sequence). The CDR3 is made up of 15 amino acids. With 1 base removed from V and 7 bases from J, the gap between germline ends came to 11 bases. TCRdb processed the reads anew with MiXCR; each CDR3 protein has one entry. Of roughly 700,000 distinct CDR3 sequences in the sample, around 30% were seen once. Concerning this clonotype itself: The antigen is not known.

This sample comprised cultured PBMCs, obtained from culture after CMV antigen stimulation. The TCR sequence derives from a human donor in good health (CMV status not recorded). Some clones in this sample may be carry-over from other donors' samples. The chain carries TRBV27 and TRBJ1-6; D unclear. As DNA, the CDR3 is TGTGCCAGCAGTTTATGGGGTCGCGAGAATTCACCCCTCCACTTT. Protein sequence: CASSLWGRENSPLHF.